The 31 T cell receptor beta chains below were found in one sample sequenced in a study of blood T cell repertoires in COVID-19. Some clones are missing from TCRdb's copy, which holds only in-frame ones; the method was immunoSEQ multiplex PCR. Of 250,000 or so clones listed, 85% to 90% are singletons. Material for sequencing was PBMCs or T cells enriched from blood (not recorded which). Receptor source: a man aged 40-55 years who had recovered from COVID-19.

The chain uses TRBV3-1 (or the pseudogene TRBV3-2) and TRBJ1-4, with D maybe TRBD1 (6 bases). The CDR3 covers 16 residues. The germline V gene has CDR1 LGHDT and CDR2 YNNKEL (reference sequence). V dropped 1 base and J dropped 8 bases, with 17 bases sitting between them. The CDR3 is CASSQGNRDSGEKLFF. The CDR3 region has the DNA TGTGCCAGCAGCCAAGGCAACAGGGATTCAGGGGAAAAACTGTTTTTT.

The chain has TRBV10-3 and TRBJ1-2, with TRBD1 identical over 7 bases. Trimming removed 6 bases from V and 3 bases from J; junction bases left unmatched: 4. The CDR3 extends over 13 amino acids. Looked up from germline, CDR1 is ENHRY and CDR2 is SYGVKD. CDR3 protein: CAIRSTGYYGYTF. The CDR3 bases are TGTGCCATCAGGTCGACAGGGTACTATGGCTACACCTTC.

The chain carries TRBV7-3 and TRBJ2-1, with a possible D match to TRBD2 (5 bases). Deletions cut 6 bases from V and 10 bases from J, with 19 bases between. This CDR3 spans 14 amino acids. Per germline, CDR1 SGHTA and CDR2 FQGTGA. The CDR3 coding sequence is TGTGCCAGCAGTTCAAGCGGCAACGCGAAGGAGCAGTTCTTC. Amino acids: CASSSSGNAKEQFF. Supplemented by reference TRBV7-3 and TRBJ2-1, the full variable domain reads GAGVSQTPSNKVTEKGKYVELRCDPISGHTALYWYRQSLGQGPEFLIYFQGTGAADDSGLPNDRFFAVRPEGSVSTLKIQRTERGDSAVYLCASSSSGNAKEQFFGPGTRLTVL.

This chain joins TRBV25-1 and TRBJ1-1; tentative D call: TRBD1 (5 bases). The germline V gene encodes CDR1 MGHDK and CDR2 SYGVNS. CDR3 length: 15 amino acids. Trimming stripped 8 bases from V and 1 base from J, with 17 bases between. The CDR3 protein is CASSILRGKNTEAFF. The CDR3 coding sequence is TGTGCCAGCTCGATATTGCGGGGGAAGAACACTGAAGCTTTCTTT.

The chain combines TRBV30 with TRBJ2-6; 10 bases are shared with TRBD1. This CDR3 is 15 amino acids long. The junction had 3 bases not matched to a gene; V was cut back by 4 bases and J by 3 bases. From germline, CDR1 is GTSNPN and CDR2 SVGIG (reference sequence). The CDR3 DNA is TGTGCCTGGAAGACAGGGGGCGGTGGGGCCAACGTCCTGACTTTC. This translates into CAWKTGGGGANVLTF.

The CDR3 bases are TGCGCCAGCAGCTTGGTTTCTTTCGGGGTATTTGATGCCGGGGAGCTGTTTTTT. This gives the protein CASSLVSFGVFDAGELFF. The V and J genes are TRBV5-1 and TRBJ2-2; maybe TRBD2 (5 bases). Germline CDR1 and CDR2: SGHRS and YFSETQ. The CDR3 is 18 residues long. Trimming removed 0 bases at V and 6 bases at J, with 21 bases between.

The gene calls are TRBV5-1 and TRBJ2-3; the match to TRBD2 covers 7 bases. Trimming cost V 2 bases and J 2 bases; bases outside gene matches: 8. The CDR3 consists of 16 residues. Germline values: CDR1 SGHRS, CDR2 YFSETQ. In nucleotides, the CDR3 is TGCGCCAGCAGCTTAGCCAGCGGGGTTTACACAGATACGCAGTATTTT. As protein: CASSLASGVYTDTQYF.

This clone was seen a few times. The chain combines TRBV3-1 (or the pseudogene TRBV3-2) with TRBJ2-5; D is perhaps TRBD2 (6 bases). CDR1 and CDR2 (germline): LGHDT, YNNKEL (reference sequence). This CDR3 region has 16 residues. The ends were cut back, 4 bases at V and 2 bases at J, with 17 bases in the middle. The CDR3 is CASSRNTPGRQETQYF. The CDR3 DNA sequence: TGTGCCAGCAGCCGAAACACGCCAGGGAGGCAAGAGACCCAGTACTTC.

This clone was seen only once. This sequence joins TRBV3-1 (or the pseudogene TRBV3-2) and TRBJ2-7; D not resolved. Germline V gene data show CDR1 as LGHDT and CDR2 as YNNKEL (reference sequence). The CDR3 totals 16 residues. Trimming took 1 base from V and 0 from J, leaving 13 bases between them. CDR3: CASSQVGDLSSYEQYF. The DNA for the CDR3 is TGTGCCAGCAGCCAAGTCGGTGATCTTAGCTCCTACGAGCAGTACTTC.

V usage is TRBV18 and J usage is TRBJ2-1; 15 nucleotides agree with TRBD2. The CDR3 is 18 amino acids. CDR1 is KGHSH and CDR2 is LQKENI in the germline V gene. The V segment lost 0 bases and the J segment 9 bases; nucleotides outside the gene matches: 9. The DNA of the CDR3 is TGTGCCAGCTCACCACCGGGACTAGCGGGAGGAAGGGTGGCTGAGCAGTTCTTC. This codes for CASSPPGLAGGRVAEQFF.

This sequence joins TRBV18 and TRBJ1-3; D perhaps matches TRBD1 (6 bases). This CDR3 comprises 13 residues. The V end was cut by 3 bases, the J end by 4 bases, with 7 bases between. Looked up from germline, CDR1 is KGHSH and CDR2 is LQKENI. The CDR3 DNA sequence: TGTGCCAGCTCACCCGGGACAGGAAACACCATATATTTT. Protein: CASSPGTGNTIYF.

This CDR3 reads CASSLIHGTSGYNEQFF. CDR3 sequence (DNA): TGTGCCAGCAGCTTGATCCACGGGACTAGCGGCTACAATGAGCAGTTCTTC. V and J are TRBV7-8 and TRBJ2-1; the match to TRBD2 covers 11 bases. The CDR3 extends over 17 amino acids. Trimming cost V 3 bases and J 3 bases; bases outside gene matches: 7. CDR1 is SGHVS, CDR2 FQNEAQ, per germline.

The J gene is TRBJ1-1, the V gene TRBV30; D possibly corresponds to TRBD1 (6 bases). Trimming removed 0 bases from V and 4 bases from J, with 21 bases in between. The CDR3 is made up of 17 amino acids. The germline gives CDR1 GTSNPN, CDR2 SVGIG (reference sequence). CDR3 protein: CAWSVSFSGHFSTEAFF. In nucleotides, the CDR3 is TGTGCCTGGAGTGTGAGTTTTTCGGGACATTTTTCCACTGAAGCTTTCTTT.

The rearrangement joins TRBV29-1 to TRBJ1-1, with D perhaps matching TRBD1 (6 bases). With 7 bases removed from V and 0 bases from J, the gap between germline ends came to 15 bases. Germline CDR1 and CDR2: SQVTM and ANQGSEA. This CDR3 spans 14 amino acids. The CDR3 region is CSARGGALNTEAFF. The CDR3 nucleotides read TGCAGCGCCCGAGGGGGGGCTCTGAACACTGAAGCTTTCTTT.

The chain carries TRBV11-2 and TRBJ1-6; a weak D match, TRBD1 (6 bases). The CDR3 has 15 amino acids. The germline V gene encodes CDR1 SGHAT and CDR2 FQNNGV. V was cut by 5 bases and J by 7 bases, with 15 bases left in between. CDR3 sequence (DNA): TGTGCCAGCAGCACATGGGACACGCGGAATTCACCCCTCCACTTT. The encoded protein is CASSTWDTRNSPLHF.

This chain joins TRBV28 and TRBJ2-1; weak D call: TRBD1 (5 bases). Looked up from germline, CDR1 is MDHEN and CDR2 is SYDVKM. The CDR3 has 15 amino acids. V dropped 8 bases and J dropped 3 bases, with 17 bases sitting between them. CDR3 in DNA: TGTGCCAGCGGGGCGACACGCTCCCTCTACAATGAGCAGTTCTTC. It specifies CASGATRSLYNEQFF.

This clone was seen more than once but under ten times. The chain joins TRBV28 to TRBJ1-2; 8 positions match TRBD1. After removal of 5 bases from V and 4 bases from J, the junction contained 9 bases not matched to a gene. The CDR3 contains 15 residues. Germline assignment: CDR1 MDHEN and CDR2 SYDVKM. CDR3 protein: CASSGPGQVFYGYTF. For the CDR3, the DNA is TGTGCCAGCAGTGGTCCGGGACAGGTCTTCTATGGCTACACCTTC.

The genes are TRBV9 and TRBJ2-5; D remains ambiguous. This CDR3 has 16 amino acids. Between the trimmed V and J ends, which lost 1 base and 5 bases, there was a span of 18 bases. Germline assignment: CDR1 SGDLS and CDR2 YYNGEE. Written as DNA, the CDR3 is TGTGCCAGCAGCGTAATGCCAGGATCCGGCACGGAGACCCAGTACTTC. Protein: CASSVMPGSGTETQYF.

In its sample, this clone was seen once. The V and J genes are TRBV6-5 and TRBJ2-1; D is possibly TRBD1 (7 bases). Trimming removed 8 bases from V and 6 bases from J, with 17 bases in between. Germline V gene data show CDR1 as MNHEY and CDR2 as SVGAGI. The CDR3 contains 14 residues. The CDR3 loop reads CASRGQAGSNEQFF. The CDR3, as DNA: TGTGCCAGCCGAGGACAGGCGGGGAGCAATGAGCAGTTCTTC.

The chain uses TRBV7-2 and TRBJ2-3, with D possibly TRBD2 on 7 matching bases. CDR1 SGHTA and CDR2 FQGNSA come from the germline V gene. The CDR3 has 15 residues. The V end was cut by 1 base, the J end by 3 bases, with 11 bases between. The CDR3 DNA reads TGTGCCAGCAGCTTAGGGGGGGGCGGGACAGATACGCAGTATTTT. Amino acid sequence: CASSLGGGGTDTQYF.

This chain links TRBV29-1 with TRBJ2-4; TRBD1 aligns across 9 bases. The CDR3 sequence is 16 residues long. J was trimmed by 0 bases and V by 2 bases; bases with no gene match: 5. The germline V gene has CDR1 SQVTM and CDR2 ANQGSEA. The CDR3 nucleotides are TGCAGCGTTGAAACGAGGACAGGGGAAGCCAAAAACATTCAGTACTTC. It encodes CSVETRTGEAKNIQYF.

As for this clone: One end of the junction does not line up with germline, which may come from a read error. The chain has TRBV29-1 and TRBJ2-2; possibly TRBD2 for D (5 bases). Per germline, CDR1 SQVTM and CDR2 ANQGSEA. The CDR3 runs to 12 residues. This CDR3 is CSVGVNIGELFF. The CDR3 DNA follows: TGCAGCGTCGGGGTTAACATCGGGGAGCTGTTTTTT.

The chain couples TRBV30 to TRBJ2-1; 12 nucleotides agree with TRBD2. The junction had 7 bases not matched to a gene; V was cut back by 3 bases and J by 7 bases. The CDR3 is 15 residues long. Germline CDR1 is GTSNPN and CDR2 is SVGIG (reference sequence). This CDR3 reads CAWRPGTSGLNEQFF. As DNA, the CDR3 is TGTGCCTGGAGGCCAGGGACTAGCGGGTTGAATGAGCAGTTCTTC.

The genes are TRBV28 and TRBJ2-3; D not certain. This CDR3 region has 13 residues. From germline, CDR1 is MDHEN and CDR2 SYDVKM. V was trimmed by 2 bases and J by 3 bases, leaving 6 bases between them. CDR3 DNA sequence: TGTGCCAGCAGTTTAGTCCAGACAGATACGCAGTATTTT. Its protein is CASSLVQTDTQYF. Together with reference TRBV28 and TRBJ2-3, the CDR3 gives the full variable domain: DVKVTQSSRYLVKRTGEKVFLECVQDMDHENMFWYRQDPGLGLRLIYFSYDVKMKEKGDIPEGYSVSREKKERFSLILESASTNQTSMYLCASSLVQTDTQYFGPGTRLTVL.

This chain connects TRBV7-3 to TRBJ2-3, with TRBD2 identical over 14 bases. Germline CDR1 and CDR2: SGHTA and FQGTGA. V was clipped by 5 bases and J by 6 bases; unmatched bases: 10. CDR3 length equals 17 residues. In DNA form, the CDR3 reads TGTGCCAGCAGCGCCGCCGGGACTAGCGGGGGCATCGATACGCAGTATTTT. This codes for CASSAAGTSGGIDTQYF.

This clone was seen only a few times. The chain recombines TRBV4-2 with TRBJ1-1; no definite D call. The CDR3 extends over 14 amino acids. The V end lost 4 bases, the J end lost 1 base, and 10 bases lay between the germline ends. Germline assignment: CDR1 LGHNA and CDR2 YNFKEQ. The CDR3: CASSRNSPNTEAFF. The CDR3 DNA follows: TGTGCCAGCAGCCGGAACAGCCCGAACACTGAAGCTTTCTTT.

V gene TRBV15 combines with J gene TRBJ2-5, with 7 bases that match TRBD2. The CDR3 runs 16 residues. CDR1 LNHNV and CDR2 YYDKDF come from the germline V gene (reference sequence). J gave up 5 bases and V 0 bases, and 9 bases lay outside the gene matches. The CDR3 region is CATSRDWGGAEETQYF. CDR3 nucleotide sequence: TGTGCCACCAGCAGAGATTGGGGAGGGGCTGAGGAGACCCAGTACTTC.

The rearrangement uses TRBV19 and TRBJ2-7; the match to TRBD1 covers 11 bases. In germline, CDR1 is LNHDA, CDR2 SQIVND (reference sequence). The junction had 5 bases not matched to a gene; V was cut back by 2 bases and J by 2 bases. The CDR3 runs to 16 residues. For the CDR3, the DNA is TGTGCCAGTAGTATACTTCCGGGACAGGGGGCCTACGAGCAGTACTTC. It translates to CASSILPGQGAYEQYF.

The V and J genes are TRBV19 and TRBJ1-1, with 7 bases that match TRBD1. This CDR3 is built from 15 residues. Germline CDR1 and CDR2: LNHDA and SQIVND (reference sequence). Unmatched junction bases numbered 10, after V lost 5 bases and J lost 4 bases. The CDR3 protein is CASSAHNRGPTEAFF. The DNA of the CDR3 is TGTGCCAGTAGTGCCCATAACAGGGGACCCACTGAAGCTTTCTTT. The complete variable domain, with remaining parts taken from reference TRBV19 and TRBJ1-1, reads DGGITQSPKYLFRKEGQNVTLSCEQNLNHDAMYWYRQDPGQGLRLIYYSQIVNDFQKGDIAEGYSVSREKKESFPLTVTSAQKNPTAFYLCASSAHNRGPTEAFFGQGTRLTVV.

This clone was picked up a small number of times. Within the sample, other DNA sequences also encode this same CDR3. The chain recombines TRBV7-3 with TRBJ1-1; 7 bases are shared with TRBD1. V gave up 4 bases and J gave up 0 bases; unmatched junction bases: 2. Germline V CDR1 and CDR2: SGHTA, FQGTGA. This CDR3 has 14 amino acids. Here the CDR3 reads CASSSGQMNTEAFF. As DNA, the CDR3 is TGTGCCAGCAGCTCGGGACAGATGAACACTGAAGCTTTCTTT.

The rearrangement links TRBV27 to TRBJ2-3; a possible D gene is TRBD1 (5 bases). Germline V gene sequence: CDR1 MNHEY, CDR2 SMNVEV (reference sequence). This CDR3 comprises 14 residues. V gave up 2 bases and J gave up 7 bases, with 13 bases separating them. The CDR3 nucleotides are TGTGCCAGCAGTTTAGGGCAGGGTTTGAATACGCAGTATTTT. As protein: CASSLGQGLNTQYF.